The rows below give T cell receptor beta chains drawn from one sample of a study of blood T cells in healthy people across ages. MiXCR, applied by TCRdb to the 5' RACE reads, yields one record per CDR3 protein. The table has 1.8 million or so distinct CDR3 sequences, about two fifths seen once. Sequenced material: blood. Receptors originate from a human donor in good health. CDR3s include the opening cysteine and the closing phenylalanine or tryptophan. Each record gives: D gene, clone size, J gene, V gene, CDR3 DNA, CDR3 protein. D genes are given only for firm matches. Only part of the rows carry a size: once, few, many, or a class if the clone is expanded.

>NA|few|TRBJ2-5|TRBV4-1
TGCGCCAGCAGCCAAGACTGGACAGCCGAGACCCAGTACTTC
CASSQDWTAETQYF
>NA|few|TRBJ2-5|TRBV5-1
TGCGCCAGCAGCTTAATGTCATTCCAAGAGACCCAGTACTTC
CASSLMSFQETQYF
>NA|few|TRBJ2-3|TRBV5-1
TGCGCCAGCAGAGAGGGGGGAGCGGCAGATACGCAGTATTTT
CASREGGAADTQYF
>TRBD1|NA|TRBJ2-4|TRBV20-1
TGCAGTGCTAGGACAGGGGCCAAAAACATTCAGTACTTC
CSARTGAKNIQYF
>NA|NA|TRBJ1-4|TRBV12-3/TRBV12-4
TGTGCCAGCAGTTTTGGGCAGGAAAAACTGTTTTTT
CASSFGQEKLFF
>NA|few|TRBJ2-5|TRBV3-1
TGTGCCAGCAGCCCCCCGGGGCTAAACTCGTACCAAGAGACCCAGTACTTC
CASSPPGLNSYQETQYF
>NA|few|TRBJ1-1|TRBV20-1
TGCAGTGCTCCTCCGCGGCACCCGAACACTGAAGCTTTCTTT
CSAPPRHPNTEAFF
>TRBD1|few|TRBJ2-5|TRBV20-1
TGCAGTGCCACACGGACAGGGCCGGGGGAGACCCAGTACTTC
CSATRTGPGETQYF
>NA|few|TRBJ2-7|TRBV4-2
TGTGCCAGCAGCTTGAGCCGGGACGCATGGGCCTACGAGCAGTACTTC
CASSLSRDAWAYEQYF
>NA|few|TRBJ2-7|TRBV7-2
TGTGCCAGCAGCTTAGGAGTCCCCGAGCAGTACTTC
CASSLGVPEQYF
>NA|NA|TRBJ2-4|TRBV7-2
TGTGCCAGCAGTTCCATGGGCTCCATTCAGTACTTC
CASSSMGSIQYF
>NA|few|TRBJ2-7|TRBV4-3
TGCGCCAGCAGCCAAGATGAGACAGCAAACTACGAGCAGTACTTC
CASSQDETANYEQYF
>TRBD2|NA|TRBJ2-5|TRBV11-2
TGTGCCAGCAGCTTAGCCCGGGCGGGGGGATCGGAGACCCAGTACTTC
CASSLARAGGSETQYF
>TRBD1|few|TRBJ1-2|TRBV2
TGTGCCAGCAGTGGGGACAGGGGGTCGGGCTACACCTTC
CASSGDRGSGYTF
>NA|NA|TRBJ2-1|TRBV12-3/TRBV12-4
TGTGCCAGCAGCCCCGCTGAGTACAATGAGCAGTTCTTC
CASSPAEYNEQFF
>NA|NA|TRBJ2-5|TRBV12-3/TRBV12-4
TGTGCCAGCAGAAGGGGACGCCGTAACGATGTCGCCCAGTACTTC
CASRRGRRNDVAQYF
>NA|NA|TRBJ1-2|TRBV27
TGTGCCAGCAGTTTAGGGTCCGGATTTAACTATGGCTACACCTTC
CASSLGSGFNYGYTF